This TCR beta chain was recorded in a study of beta chain features in type 1 diabetes. Study results and caveats: Among type 1 diabetes patients, VDJ junctions had fewer insertions and more deletions. All four CD4+ subsets from Type 1 diabetes patients carried moderately but significantly shorter TCRB CDR3s.

The investigators reverse transcribed all of the isolated RNA, so they sequenced expressed TCRB transcripts. The protocol was immunoSEQ multiplex PCR, while the TCRdb copy is restricted to in-frame clones and leaves out a portion. The sample has over 600,000 clones, 9.5% to 15% seen once. Germline V lookup: CDR1 SGHTA, CDR2 FQGNSA. V lost 5 bases and J lost 5, with 13 bases in between. The CDR3 has 13 residues. On this clone itself: Its antigen remains unidentified.

All sorted populations exceeded 98% purity. The sequenced sample was naive CD4+ T cells from blood. The sequence came from a man under 40 with type 1 diabetes. The rearrangement links TRBV7-2 to TRBJ2-7; D might be TRBD1 (6 bases). For the CDR3, the DNA is TGTGCCAGCAGCCCTCAGGGGAAGCACGAGCAGTACTTC. This codes for CASSPQGKHEQYF.